The T cell receptor (beta chain) described here comes from a study of molecular identifiers for immune sequencing clone quantification. Study outcomes and limitations: Over 99% of effector molecules, yet under 1% of naive-cell molecules, were held by clones above 20 RNA copies.

This clonotype has only a few counts. No antigen is known for it. Bulk TCR libraries were made with methods that had been previously described and with listed TCR primers. Each CDR3 protein is one row after TCRdb ran MiXCR on the PCR reads. The repertoire consists of about half a million distinct CDR3 sequences, with around 23% occurring once and the leading ten covering around 0.79%. V dropped 5 bases and J dropped 7; count of bases not matched to a gene: 2. The CDR3 has 13 amino acids. Per the germline V gene, CDR1 is SEHNR and CDR2 is FQNEAQ (reference sequence). The chain couples TRBV7-9 to TRBJ1-4; 9 positions agree with TRBD1. The source material was naive CD8+ T cells from blood, with Jurkat cell RNA spiked in. Subset reported: FACS-sorted CD8+CD4-CCR7+CD45RA+ naive T cells. The TCR sequence derives from a human donor in good health. Some libraries in this study had Jurkat cell RNA spiked in. DNA of the CDR3: TGTGCCAGCAGCGGGACAGGGATTGAAAAACTGTTTTTT. It is translated as CASSGTGIEKLFF.